This is a list of T cell receptor beta chains from one sample in a study of shared clonotypes between healthy human individuals. The table came from immunoSEQ multiplex PCR; TCRdb's copy has only in-frame clones and leaves some out. The data hold 1.6 million or so clones, with around 97% observed a single time. Material for sequencing was naive CD4+ T cells sorted from blood. These receptors came from a man younger than 45 in good health. Each CDR3 is given with its conserved first and last residue. Clone size is not always given. Where it is, it says once, few, many or a class for expanded clones.

size,V,CDR3
.,TRBV28,CASRPPGQGHHEQYF
.,TRBV7-2,CASSHLDRGDTQYF
once,TRBV5-1,CASSFMPESTDTQYF
.,TRBV6-1,CASSGLGSKNIQYF
once,TRBV5-5,CASSLYLAGLPSSYEQYF
.,TRBV9,CASSVDGFSGNTIYF
.,TRBV5-6,CASSLGGGYEQYF
once,TRBV25-1,CASSPPGTPPAYEQYF
.,TRBV28,CASREQGGLETQYF
.,TRBV6-5,CASSYSPAGTQYF
.,TRBV9,CASSVAAGGPLPFYEQYF
few,TRBV7-9,CASSSGQGNTGELFF
.,TRBV10-2,CASTGRGPNTGELFF
.,TRBV25-1,CASSEPTSGKNTGELFF
.,TRBV28,CASSLGGSETQYF
.,TRBV6-5,CASSYSEAFF
.,TRBV5-3,CARSGRLADEQYF
.,TRBV7-9,CATQPGPGQGGEKLFF
.,TRBV5-5,CASTEDTQYF
.,TRBV27,CASSLTEGNTIYF
.,TRBV10-2,CASSETVDQPQHF
.,TRBV5-5,CASSLTSGTGNEQFF
.,TRBV28,CAWAGGNGGNQPQHF
.,TRBV6-5,CASSSGTSLDIQYF
.,TRBV11-2,CASSRGYREYF
.,TRBV28,CASSQHPGRATATQYF
.,TRBV21-1,CASSPTGGSDTQYF
.,TRBV5-5,CASSPREGSSYNEQFF
.,TRBV9,CASSSQGWETQYF
.,TRBV5-6,CASHLGRPATPYNEQFF
.,TRBV27,CASSSGRPYNEQFF
.,TRBV27,CASSSSGRAYNEQFF
.,TRBV7-3,CASSRTGTGDYNEQFF
.,TRBV18,CASSQGQGANQPQHF
.,TRBV29-1,CSVGMVAGVFGEQFF
.,TRBV5-1,CASSPTGTSGAQGEQYF
.,TRBV11-3,CASSLSRTGVTGELFF
.,TRBV5-6,CASSSNRGRTTNEKLFF
.,TRBV5-1,CASSPGLVTDTQYF
.,TRBV7-6,CASRVGTSSTGELFF
.,TRBV7-3,CASSLRLATDTQYF